This T cell receptor (beta chain) was retrieved from a study of cytomegalovirus exposure and HLA in healthy donors. Study observations and caveats: Association of a missense DCLRE1C variant with TCR beta V- and J-gene trimming was reported in a later analysis. Cytomegalovirus-associated TCR beta chains were listed, numbering roughly 150. The authors assumed roughly uniform sequencing depth across donors for presence/absence analyses.

About this clone: Its specificity is not known.

The ends lost 6 bases at V and 5 bases at J; junction bases unmatched: 12. Germline V CDR1 and CDR2: SGHAT, FQNNGV. The CDR3 spans 16 residues. Use of 60 Vbeta and 13 Jbeta primers characterized the PCR. Sequencing used immunoSEQ multiplex PCR; TCRdb keeps in-frame clones, though not all of them. The sample totals about 200,000 clones. The material sequenced was PBMCs. The chain carries TRBV11-2 and TRBJ2-5; 10 positions match TRBD2. This TCR was recovered from a boy between 10 and 17 years old in good health and CMV-seronegative. This chain's CDR3 is CASRPPTSGAWETQYF. The DNA of the CDR3 is TGTGCCAGCAGGCCACCAACTAGCGGGGCTTGGGAGACCCAGTACTTC.